This T cell receptor (beta chain) was sequenced for a study of graft-versus-host responses after intestinal transplantation. General study results and limits: Individuals who had graft-donor T cell macrochimerism had allografts that showed high graft-versus-host to host-versus-graft clonal ratios.

The method was immunoSEQ multiplex PCR; TCRdb's version includes in-frame clones alone and lacks a portion of them. The repertoire consists of some 93,000 clones, with roughly 90% occurring once and the leading ten covering under 0.55%. The CDR3 is made up of 13 amino acids. Per the germline V gene, CDR1 is SGHAT and CDR2 is FQNNGV. The V end was cut by 5 bases, the J end by 10 bases, with 17 bases between. A note on this clone: What it binds is not known.

The source is a human donor who received an intestinal transplant. The V call is TRBV11-2, the J call TRBJ1-1; D unresolved. Sequences were derived from unstimulated CD8+ T cells sorted from spleen or lymph node cells, sampled before intestinal transplant. The CDR3 region is CASSPSFRSGAFF. CDR3 DNA sequence: TGTGCCAGCAGCCCCAGTTTCAGGAGCGGAGCTTTCTTT.